The rows below give T cell receptor beta chains drawn from one sample of a study of metastatic and nonmetastatic thyroid tumors. TCRdb re-analyzed the PCR reads through MiXCR. The sample shows roughly 8,000 clones, about 26% of them seen only once. The sequencing input was adjacent normal tissue. The source of these receptors is a female donor with papillary thyroid cancer or a benign thyroid nodule (not recorded which). Some clones in this sample may be carry-over from other donors' samples. Both conserved end residues are part of each CDR3. D genes are given only for firm matches. A clone size is listed for some rows: how often the clone was seen (once, few, many), or a class if it is expanded.

j_call	d_call	v_call	clone_size	cdr3_nt	cdr3_aa
TRBJ1-1	NA	TRBV2	NA	TGTGCCAGCAGCGAAGATGTGAACACTGAAGCTTTCTTT	CASSEDVNTEAFF
TRBJ2-3	TRBD2	TRBV12-3/TRBV12-4	medium-sized	TGTGCCAGCACCCTGAGTCCGGGGGGATGCACAGATACGCAGTATTTT	CASTLSPGGCTDTQYF
TRBJ2-7	NA	TRBV4-2	large	TGTGCCAGCAGCCAAGATCAGGGGGGCTCCTACGAGCAGTACTTC	CASSQDQGGSYEQYF
TRBJ1-2	NA	TRBV7-8	NA	TGTGCCAGTGCACTGGGACACAAGAACTATGGCTACACCTTC	CASALGHKNYGYTF
TRBJ2-3	TRBD2	TRBV7-9	many	TGTGCCAGCAGCGGAGCTGTTACCGGGACTAGCGGGGAGGAAGGCACAGATACGCAGTATTTT	CASSGAVTGTSGEEGTDTQYF
TRBJ1-2	NA	TRBV29-1	many	TGCAGCGTTGAAGATCGGCAGGGCACCTATGGCTACACCTTC	CSVEDRQGTYGYTF
TRBJ2-3	TRBD2	TRBV11-2	NA	TGTGCCAGCAGCTTAGGGGCGGGAGGGCCAGGAGATACGCAGTATTTT	CASSLGAGGPGDTQYF
TRBJ2-6	NA	TRBV19	NA	TGTGCCAGTAGCTCCAGGGTGGCAGGGGCCAACGTCCTGACTTTC	CASSSRVAGANVLTF
TRBJ2-2	NA	TRBV27	NA	TGTGCCAGCAGTTTTTCAGGGGAGGTCACCGGGAGGCTGTTTTTT	CASSFSGEVTGRLFF
TRBJ1-3	NA	TRBV20-1	medium-sized	TGCAGTGCTAGAGCCTCGACAGGAACTATAAACACCATATATTTT	CSARASTGTINTIYF
TRBJ1-2	NA	TRBV7-2	NA	TGTGCCAGCAGCTCACCCAACTATGGCTACACCTTC	CASSSPNYGYTF
TRBJ2-1	TRBD2	TRBV2	medium-sized	TGTGCCAGCAGCGGGGGGGCCTTGAGGGAGCAGTTCTTC	CASSGGALREQFF
TRBJ2-1	TRBD1	TRBV20-1	NA	TGCAGTGCTAGAGTGGGGACAGGGTTTCTCGGGCAGTTCTTC	CSARVGTGFLGQFF
TRBJ2-3	TRBD2	TRBV24-1	NA	TGTGCCACCAGTGATACGACTAGCGGGATCACAGATACGCAGTATTTT	CATSDTTSGITDTQYF
TRBJ2-1	NA	TRBV5-1	medium-sized	TGCGCCAGCAGCTTGGGTACTCATGAGCAGTTCTTC	CASSLGTHEQFF
TRBJ1-2	TRBD1	TRBV6-2/TRBV6-3	NA	TGTGCCAGCTCACCAAACGCCCCGGGACAGGGAGTTTATGGCTACACCTTC	CASSPNAPGQGVYGYTF
TRBJ1-2	NA	TRBV7-2	NA	TGTGCCAGCAGCTCGACAGGCGTAGTTTCTTATGGCTACACCTTC	CASSSTGVVSYGYTF
TRBJ2-5	NA	TRBV12-3/TRBV12-4	few	TGTGCCAGCAGTTTGGGGATCCAAGAGACCCAGTACTTC	CASSLGIQETQYF
TRBJ2-3	TRBD2	TRBV25-1	few	TGTGCCAGCAGTGCTTATCGACTAGCGGGTACGCAGTATTTT	CASSAYRLAGTQYF
TRBJ2-7	TRBD2	TRBV5-1	NA	TGCGCCAGCAGCTTGGGGCTAGCGGGAATCGACGAGCAGTACTTC	CASSLGLAGIDEQYF
TRBJ2-3	TRBD2	TRBV7-1	NA	TGTGCCAGCAGCCCGAGACCGGGACTAGCGGGAGGGCCGGGAGATACGCAGTATTTT	CASSPRPGLAGGPGDTQYF
TRBJ1-3	TRBD1	TRBV6-5	large	TGTGCCAGCAGTTACCAACAGGGGAGGAGGGACACCATATATTTT	CASSYQQGRRDTIYF
TRBJ2-2	NA	TRBV12-3/TRBV12-4	few	TGTGCCAGCAGTTTGGAGATCTTGAGAACCGGGGAGCTGTTTTTT	CASSLEILRTGELFF
TRBJ1-6	TRBD1	TRBV27	large	TGTGCCAGCAGGATGGGACAGAATAATTCACCCCTCCACTTT	CASRMGQNNSPLHF
TRBJ1-3	TRBD1	TRBV28	medium-sized	TGTGCCAGCAGTTCCCTCTCGCGGACAGGGAAGTACTCTGGAAACACCATATATTTT	CASSSLSRTGKYSGNTIYF
TRBJ2-3	TRBD1	TRBV28	NA	TGTGCCAGCAGTGCCCAGGGGGCAGGAACAGATACGCAGTATTTT	CASSAQGAGTDTQYF
TRBJ1-5	NA	TRBV19	medium-sized	TGTGCCAGTAGTACGGCGGGGGGTTCGGGCAATCAGCCCCAGCATTTT	CASSTAGGSGNQPQHF
TRBJ1-5	NA	TRBV5-3	NA	TGTGCCAGTAAACCTCGACATCTTGACAATCAGCCCCAGCATTTT	CASKPRHLDNQPQHF
TRBJ1-4	TRBD1	TRBV2	medium-sized	TGTGCCAGCGAGACAGGGGCGAGTAATGAAAAACTGTTTTTT	CASETGASNEKLFF
TRBJ1-2	NA	TRBV28	NA	TGTGCCAGCAGTCTAGTTAGCGGGCTATGGGGCTACACCTTC	CASSLVSGLWGYTF
TRBJ1-4	TRBD1	TRBV5-6	medium-sized	TGTGCCAGCAGCGCTGGAACAGGGGCCCTCGGTCAACTGTTTTTT	CASSAGTGALGQLFF
TRBJ1-2	TRBD1	TRBV7-9	few	TGTGCCAGCAGCTCAACAGGGGGGGGCTACACCTTC	CASSSTGGGYTF
TRBJ2-2	NA	TRBV20-1	NA	TGCAGTGCTAGAGATAACACCGGGGAGCTGTTTTTT	CSARDNTGELFF
TRBJ2-7	NA	TRBV27	NA	TGTGCCAGCAGTTCAGGGGCCTACGAGCAGTACTTC	CASSSGAYEQYF
TRBJ1-1	NA	TRBV20-1	NA	TGCAGTGCTAGTAGGAGGGGAAGAGGGGACACTGAAGCTTTCTTT	CSASRRGRGDTEAFF
TRBJ2-5	NA	TRBV13	few	TGTGCCAGCAGCTTAGGGGGCCCCCGGGGCCAAGAGACCCAGTACTTC	CASSLGGPRGQETQYF
TRBJ2-2	TRBD1	TRBV2	few	TGTGCCAGCAGTGAAGCGCGGACAGGGAGACTGTTTTTT	CASSEARTGRLFF
TRBJ1-1	NA	TRBV6-2/TRBV6-3	NA	TGTGCCAGCAGTTATCCCGCAGCTGAAGCTTTCTTT	CASSYPAAEAFF
TRBJ1-5	NA	TRBV7-2	medium-sized	TGTGCCAGCAGCCCTGCGGGGGGTTATAGCAATCAGCCCCAGCATTTT	CASSPAGGYSNQPQHF
TRBJ2-7	NA	TRBV12-3/TRBV12-4	few	TGTGCCAGCAGACCCGAGGCCTACGAGCAGTACTTC	CASRPEAYEQYF
TRBJ1-1	NA	TRBV13	NA	TGTGCCAGCAGCTTAGGCCAGGGAAACACTGAAGCTTTCTTT	CASSLGQGNTEAFF
TRBJ2-3	NA	TRBV4-1	large	TGCGCCAGCAGCCTAGATCCTCAGGGAGATACGCAGTATTTT	CASSLDPQGDTQYF
TRBJ2-3	TRBD1	TRBV7-3	medium-sized	TGTGCCAGCAGCTCGACAGGGGTACCCACAGATACGCAGTATTTT	CASSSTGVPTDTQYF
TRBJ2-1	NA	TRBV20-1	NA	TGCAGTGCTAGAAAATTCGATGCCTACAATGAGCAGTTCTTC	CSARKFDAYNEQFF
TRBJ1-1	NA	TRBV29-1	NA	TGCAGCGCTCACCCACGTAACACTGAAGCTTTCTTT	CSAHPRNTEAFF
TRBJ1-2	NA	TRBV29-1	many	TGCAGCGTTGAGGAGGACAGCTATGGCTACACCTTC	CSVEEDSYGYTF
TRBJ2-1	NA	TRBV20-1	medium-sized	TGCAGTGCTCCCCGACCTCGGCCCCCGGATGAGCAGTTCTTC	CSAPRPRPPDEQFF
TRBJ2-2	TRBD2	TRBV7-6	NA	TGTGCCAGCAGCTTAGGAGTGGCGGGGGCCGGGGAGCTGTTTTTT	CASSLGVAGAGELFF
TRBJ2-1	NA	TRBV5-6	medium-sized	TGTGCCAGCAGCTTGGTCAGGGTCGGGGGCTACTACAATGAGCAGTTCTTC	CASSLVRVGGYYNEQFF
TRBJ2-6	NA	TRBV20-1	medium-sized	TGCAGTGCTGCACAGGGCCCCCTTGGGGCCAACGTCCTGACTTTC	CSAAQGPLGANVLTF
TRBJ2-2	NA	TRBV18	medium-sized	TGTGCCAGCTCAACGGAAGTGGGGGAGCTGTTTTTT	CASSTEVGELFF
TRBJ2-2	TRBD1	TRBV24-1	medium-sized	TGTGCCACCAAGGGACAGGGGGGATCCACCGGGGAGCTGTTTTTT	CATKGQGGSTGELFF
TRBJ1-2	TRBD1	TRBV16	NA	TGTGCCAGCAGCCCTGGGACAGGCAGCTCGGACTATGGCTACACCTTC	CASSPGTGSSDYGYTF
TRBJ2-7	NA	TRBV6-1	NA	TGTGCCAGCAGCCGAGGCCCCCTCTACGAGCAGTACTTC	CASSRGPLYEQYF
TRBJ2-5	TRBD2	TRBV20-1	NA	TGCAGTGTTTTAGCGGGAGGGCCTGGTGAGACCCAGTACTTC	CSVLAGGPGETQYF
TRBJ2-3	TRBD2	TRBV5-1	medium-sized	TGCGCCAGCACCTTTCGGACTAGCGGGGGTACAGATACGCAGTATTTT	CASTFRTSGGTDTQYF
TRBJ2-7	NA	TRBV6-5	many	TGTGCCAGCAGTTACTCGAAGATACCTCACGAGCAGTACTTC	CASSYSKIPHEQYF
TRBJ2-5	NA	TRBV12-3/TRBV12-4	NA	TGTGCCAGCAGTTTATCGGAGACCCAGTACTTC	CASSLSETQYF
TRBJ1-1	NA	TRBV20-1	medium-sized	TGCAGTGCTAGTGTTCAACCGAACACTGAAGCTTTCTTT	CSASVQPNTEAFF
TRBJ1-1	NA	TRBV19	few	TGTGCCAGTAGTATCCACCAAAAAAACACTGAAGCTTTCTTT	CASSIHQKNTEAFF